A selection of T cell receptor beta chains follows, all from one sample in a study of T cell repertoires in cytomegalovirus infection. Each CDR3 protein is one row after TCRdb ran MiXCR on the reads. The sample has more than 250,000 distinct CDR3 sequences, approximately 13% seen once. Sequences were obtained from PBMCs. Receptor source: a human donor in good health (CMV status not recorded). Some clones in this sample may be carry-over from other donors' samples. CDR3s include the opening cysteine and the closing phenylalanine or tryptophan. Fields, in order: D gene, J gene, V gene, CDR3 protein. A D gene is named only where the DNA matches it firmly.

>.|TRBJ1-1|TRBV6-1
CASSVRRVNTEAFF
>TRBD2|TRBJ2-7|TRBV7-2
CASSSGLAGLYEQYF
>.|TRBJ2-2|TRBV5-4
CASSPAGLGGELFF
>.|TRBJ2-6|TRBV7-6
CASSFFLIRVGANVLTF
>.|TRBJ1-2|TRBV29-1
CSVGETNYGYTF
>TRBD2|TRBJ2-7|TRBV20-1
CSARTLAGDNEQYF
>.|TRBJ2-1|TRBV9
CASSPHQGAEQFF
>.|TRBJ2-1|TRBV11-2
CASSLVVAVKFF
>TRBD2|TRBJ2-3|TRBV20-1
CSAPREGLADTQYF
>.|TRBJ1-1|TRBV29-1
CSVEWAGATEAFF
>.|TRBJ2-7|TRBV20-1
CSARSGRTYEQYF
>.|TRBJ2-1|TRBV10-3
CAISESTGKGNQQRDEQFF
>.|TRBJ2-1|TRBV28
CASSPPRIGYNEQFF
>.|TRBJ1-5|TRBV12-3/TRBV12-4
CASTVAGSNQPQHF